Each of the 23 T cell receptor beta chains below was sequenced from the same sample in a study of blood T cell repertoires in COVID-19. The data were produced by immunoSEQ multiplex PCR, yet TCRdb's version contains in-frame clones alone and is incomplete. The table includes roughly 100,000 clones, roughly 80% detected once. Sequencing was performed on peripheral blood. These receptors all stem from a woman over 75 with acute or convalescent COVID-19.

The CDR3 bases are TGTGCCAGCAGGGACCGACAGGGGCACTATGGCTACACCTTC. This codes for CASRDRQGHYGYTF. The chain employs TRBV5-6 and TRBJ1-2; 8 bases are a match to TRBD1. CDR3 length equals 14 residues. From germline, CDR1 is SGHDT and CDR2 YYEEEE. V lost 5 bases and J lost 3; bases outside the gene matches: 6. The full variable domain, with the rest looked up from reference TRBV5-6 and TRBJ1-2, is DAGVTQSPTHLIKTRGQQVTLRCSPKSGHDTVSWYQQALGQGPQFIFQYYEEEERQRGNFPDRFSGHQFPNYSSELNVNALLLGDSALYLCASRDRQGHYGYTFGSGTRLTVV.

CDR3 protein: CASSPPRGTNTGELFF. DNA for the CDR3: TGTGCCAGCTCACCCCCAAGGGGCACGAACACCGGGGAGCTGTTTTTT. The chain links TRBV18 to TRBJ2-2, with D possibly being TRBD1 (5 bases). The CDR3 covers 16 residues. Germline CDR1 is KGHSH and CDR2 is LQKENI. Trimming took off 3 bases at V and 0 bases at J, with 11 bases between the two ends.

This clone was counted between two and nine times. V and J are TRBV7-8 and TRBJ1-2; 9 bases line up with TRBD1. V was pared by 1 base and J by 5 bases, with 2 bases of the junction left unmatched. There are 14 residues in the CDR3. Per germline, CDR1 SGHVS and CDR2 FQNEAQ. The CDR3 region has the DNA TGTGCCAGCAGCTTAGGGACAGGGGAATATGGCTACACCTTC. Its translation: CASSLGTGEYGYTF.

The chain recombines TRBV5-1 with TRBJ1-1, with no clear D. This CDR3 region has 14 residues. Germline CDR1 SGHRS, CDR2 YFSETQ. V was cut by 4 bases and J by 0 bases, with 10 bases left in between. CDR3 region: CASSPGYMNTEAFF. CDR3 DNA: TGCGCCAGCAGCCCAGGTTACATGAACACTGAAGCTTTCTTT.

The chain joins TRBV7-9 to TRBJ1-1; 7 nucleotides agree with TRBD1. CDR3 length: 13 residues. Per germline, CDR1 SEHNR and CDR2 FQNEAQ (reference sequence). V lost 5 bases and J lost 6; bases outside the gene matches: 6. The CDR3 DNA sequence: TGTGCCAGCAGCGAAATCACAGGGGCTGAAGCTTTCTTT. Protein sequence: CASSEITGAEAFF.

The CDR3: CASSQTGTSSYEQYF. CDR3 DNA: TGCGCCAGCAGCCAGACAGGGACCTCGTCCTACGAGCAGTACTTC. This chain uses TRBV5-1 with TRBJ2-7; 7 positions agree with TRBD1. The CDR3 consists of 15 residues. In germline, CDR1 is SGHRS, CDR2 YFSETQ. Trimming cost V 4 bases and J 1 base; bases outside gene matches: 8.

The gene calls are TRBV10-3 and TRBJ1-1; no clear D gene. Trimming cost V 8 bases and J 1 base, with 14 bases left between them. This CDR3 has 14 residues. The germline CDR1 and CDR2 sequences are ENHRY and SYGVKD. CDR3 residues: CAISSLPSNTEAFF. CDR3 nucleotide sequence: TGTGCCATCTCGTCACTCCCTTCGAACACTGAAGCTTTCTTT.

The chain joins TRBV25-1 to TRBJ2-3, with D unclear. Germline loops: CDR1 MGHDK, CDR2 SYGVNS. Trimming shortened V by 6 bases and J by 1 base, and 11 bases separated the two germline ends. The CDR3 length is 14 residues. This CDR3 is CASSKSVGTDTQYF. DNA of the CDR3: TGTGCCAGCAGCAAAAGCGTAGGCACAGATACGCAGTATTTT.

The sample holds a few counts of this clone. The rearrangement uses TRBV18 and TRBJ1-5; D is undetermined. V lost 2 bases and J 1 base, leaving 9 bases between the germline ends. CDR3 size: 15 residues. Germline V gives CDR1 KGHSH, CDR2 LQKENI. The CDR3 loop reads CASSPVRGSNQPQHF. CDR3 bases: TGTGCCAGCTCACCAGTCAGAGGAAGCAATCAGCCCCAGCATTTT. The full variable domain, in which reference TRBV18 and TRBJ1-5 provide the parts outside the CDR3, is NAGVMQNPRHLVRRRGQEARLRCSPMKGHSHVYWYRQLPEEGLKFMVYLQKENIIDESGMPKERFSAEFPKEGPSILRIQQVVRGDSAAYFCASSPVRGSNQPQHFGDGTRLSIL.

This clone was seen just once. CDR3 nucleotide sequence: TGTGCCAGCAGTCCCGGGACTAGCGGGATCGGCCACGAGCAGTACGTC. Protein sequence: CASSPGTSGIGHEQYV. This chain joins TRBV2 and TRBJ2-7; 13 nucleotides agree with TRBD2. The CDR3 runs to 16 residues. The junction had 9 bases not matched to a gene; V was cut back by 5 bases and J by 5 bases. Germline V gene lookup returns CDR1 SNHLY and CDR2 FYNNEI.

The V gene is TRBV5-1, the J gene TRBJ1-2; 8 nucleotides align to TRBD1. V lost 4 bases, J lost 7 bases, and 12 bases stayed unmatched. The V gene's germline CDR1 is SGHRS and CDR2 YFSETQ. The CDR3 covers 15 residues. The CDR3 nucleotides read TGCGCCAGCAGCGCGCTCCGGACAGGGTCTCTTGGCTACACCTTC. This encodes CASSALRTGSLGYTF.

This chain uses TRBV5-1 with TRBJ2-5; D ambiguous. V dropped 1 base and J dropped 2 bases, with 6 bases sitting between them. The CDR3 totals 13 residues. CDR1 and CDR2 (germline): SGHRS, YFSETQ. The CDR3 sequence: CASSLNQQETQYF. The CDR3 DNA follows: TGCGCCAGCAGCTTGAACCAGCAAGAGACCCAGTACTTC.

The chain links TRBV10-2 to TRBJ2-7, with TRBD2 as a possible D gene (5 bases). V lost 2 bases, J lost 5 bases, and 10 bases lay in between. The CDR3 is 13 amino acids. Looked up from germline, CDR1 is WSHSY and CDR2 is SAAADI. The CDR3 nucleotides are TGCGCCAGCAGTGAGACTAGGACCCACGAGCAGTACGTC. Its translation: CASSETRTHEQYV.

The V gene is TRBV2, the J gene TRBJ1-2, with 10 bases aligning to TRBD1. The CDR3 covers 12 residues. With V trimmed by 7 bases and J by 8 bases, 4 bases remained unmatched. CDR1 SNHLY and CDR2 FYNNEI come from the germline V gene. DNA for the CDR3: TGTGCCAGCAAGTGGACAGGGGGAGGCTACACCTTC. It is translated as CASKWTGGGYTF.

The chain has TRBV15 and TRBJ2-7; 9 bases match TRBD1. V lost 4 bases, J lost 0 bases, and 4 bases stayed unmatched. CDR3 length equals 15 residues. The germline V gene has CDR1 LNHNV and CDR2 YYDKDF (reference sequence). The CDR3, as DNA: TGTGCCACCAGCACCGACAGGGGGGGCTCCTACGAGCAGTACTTC. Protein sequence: CATSTDRGGSYEQYF.

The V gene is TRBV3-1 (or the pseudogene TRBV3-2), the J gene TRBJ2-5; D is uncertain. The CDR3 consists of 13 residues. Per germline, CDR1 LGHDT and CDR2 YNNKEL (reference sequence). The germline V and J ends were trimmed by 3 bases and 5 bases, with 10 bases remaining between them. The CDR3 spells CASSQRQAETQYF. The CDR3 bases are TGTGCCAGCAGCCAGAGGCAAGCGGAGACCCAGTACTTC.

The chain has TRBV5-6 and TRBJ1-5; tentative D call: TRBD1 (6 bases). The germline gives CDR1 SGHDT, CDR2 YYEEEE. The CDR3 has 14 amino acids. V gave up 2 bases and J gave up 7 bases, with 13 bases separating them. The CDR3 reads CASSFSGGGQPQHF. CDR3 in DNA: TGTGCCAGCAGCTTCAGTGGGGGCGGCCAGCCCCAGCATTTT.

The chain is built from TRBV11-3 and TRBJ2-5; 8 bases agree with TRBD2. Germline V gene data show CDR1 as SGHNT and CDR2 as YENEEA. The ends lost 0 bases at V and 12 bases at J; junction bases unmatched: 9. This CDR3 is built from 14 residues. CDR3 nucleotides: TGTGCCAGCAGCTTAGACCCCGTCGGGGGGGTGAAGTACTTC. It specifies CASSLDPVGGVKYF.

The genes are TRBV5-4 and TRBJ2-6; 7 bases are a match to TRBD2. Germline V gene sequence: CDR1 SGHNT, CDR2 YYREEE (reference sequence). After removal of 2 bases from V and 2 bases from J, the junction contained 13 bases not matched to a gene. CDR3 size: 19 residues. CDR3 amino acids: CASSFPPGGGEAGANVLTF. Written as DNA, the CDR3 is TGTGCCAGCAGCTTCCCCCCGGGGGGTGGGGAAGCTGGGGCCAACGTCCTGACTTTC.

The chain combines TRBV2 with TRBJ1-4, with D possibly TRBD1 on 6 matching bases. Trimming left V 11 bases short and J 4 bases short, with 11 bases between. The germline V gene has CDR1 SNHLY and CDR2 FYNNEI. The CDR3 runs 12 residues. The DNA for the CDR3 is TGTGCCTTAGGGGGGGATAATGAAAAACTGTTTTTT. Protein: CALGGDNEKLFF.

CDR3 region: CASRTQGQGNTEAFF. The CDR3 DNA is TGTGCCAGCAGGACACAGGGACAGGGGAACACTGAAGCTTTCTTT. V usage is TRBV2 and J usage is TRBJ1-1, with TRBD1 matching 9 bases. Germline loops: CDR1 SNHLY, CDR2 FYNNEI. There are 15 residues in the CDR3. The J segment lost 1 base and the V segment lost 6 bases, leaving 6 bases of the junction unmatched.

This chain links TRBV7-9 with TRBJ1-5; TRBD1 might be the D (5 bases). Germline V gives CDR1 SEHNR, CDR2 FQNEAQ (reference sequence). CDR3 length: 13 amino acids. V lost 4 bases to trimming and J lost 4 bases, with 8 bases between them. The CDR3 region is CASSSGGNQPQHF. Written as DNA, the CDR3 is TGTGCCAGCAGCTCCGGGGGGAATCAGCCCCAGCATTTT. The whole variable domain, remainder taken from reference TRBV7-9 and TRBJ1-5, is DTGVSQNPRHKITKRGQNVTFRCDPISEHNRLYWYRQTLGQGPEFLTYFQNEAQLEKSRLLSDRFSAERPKGSFSTLEIQRTEQGDSAMYLCASSSGGNQPQHFGDGTRLSIL.

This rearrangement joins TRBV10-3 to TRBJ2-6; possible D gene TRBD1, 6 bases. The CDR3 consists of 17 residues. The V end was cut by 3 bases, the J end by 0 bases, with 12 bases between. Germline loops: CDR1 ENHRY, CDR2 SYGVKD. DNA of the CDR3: TGTGCCATCAGTGAAGTACAGGGACCCTCTGGGGCCAACGTCCTGACTTTC. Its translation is CAISEVQGPSGANVLTF.